A selection of T cell receptor beta chains follows, all from one sample in a study of cytomegalovirus exposure and HLA in healthy donors. Produced via immunoSEQ multiplex PCR; TCRdb's table is partial and in-frame only. The sample has some 140,000 clones, approximately 61% seen once. Sequenced material: PBMCs. The receptors stem from a human donor in good health. The CDR3 runs from the conserved cysteine through the conserved F or W. Fields, in order: V gene, CDR3 protein.

V gene: TRBV2
CDR3 protein: CASSLGADEQYF

V gene: TRBV19
CDR3 protein: CASSRGGPLYEQYF

V gene: TRBV25-1
CDR3 protein: CASSELGGDTQYF

V gene: TRBV18
CDR3 protein: CASSPGTSGLSSYNEQFF

V gene: TRBV7-2
CDR3 protein: CASSSTSGEQYF

V gene: TRBV11-2
CDR3 protein: CASSLEQTGGEQYF

V gene: TRBV27
CDR3 protein: CASSRSLGTDTQYF

V gene: TRBV7-2
CDR3 protein: CASSSPGLANEQFF

V gene: TRBV7-3
CDR3 protein: CASSPAGGSTYEQYF

V gene: TRBV7-9
CDR3 protein: CASSLPVMDTEAFF

V gene: TRBV6-4
CDR3 protein: CASSVGLASNEQFF

V gene: TRBV4-3
CDR3 protein: CASSPVYEQYF

V gene: TRBV6-5
CDR3 protein: CASLRRWEANNEQFF

V gene: TRBV2
CDR3 protein: CASSRMGQNTEAFF

V gene: TRBV11-2
CDR3 protein: CASSWASGNTIYF

V gene: TRBV2
CDR3 protein: CASSVNGKPGNTIYF

V gene: TRBV9
CDR3 protein: CASSPGGADLYGYTF

V gene: TRBV2
CDR3 protein: CASSDRLGSYEQYF